This is a list of T cell receptor beta chains from one sample in a study of neurological immune-mediated disorders. TCRdb re-called the 5' RACE reads with MiXCR, one entry per CDR3 protein. This table has roughly 52,000 distinct CDR3 sequences, around 4% appearing once. Sequencing was done on a sample of PBMCs. These receptors were taken from a man aged 60-69 years with multiple sclerosis. Each CDR3 is given with its conserved first and last residue. D genes are given only for firm matches. The size entry gives how often the clone was seen (once, few, many) or a class if it is expanded.

>TRBJ2-3|many|TRBV7-8|TRBD2
CASSLEPTSGRVPDTQYF
TGTGCCAGCAGCTTAGAACCCACTAGCGGGAGGGTGCCAGATACGCAGTATTTT
>TRBJ1-3|many|TRBV6-5|NA
CASRTGRGNTIYF
TGTGCCAGCAGAACGGGCCGTGGAAACACCATATATTTT
>TRBJ1-5|many|TRBV5-6|NA
CASSQLRNSNQPQHF
TGTGCCAGCAGCCAACTCAGGAATAGCAATCAGCCCCAGCATTTT
>TRBJ1-5|many|TRBV28|TRBD1
CASSLQGARPQHF
TGTGCCAGCAGTTTACAGGGGGCACGGCCCCAGCATTTT
>TRBJ1-5|many|TRBV27|NA
CASSYGGQGNQPQHF
TGTGCCAGCAGTTACGGGGGGCAGGGCAATCAGCCCCAGCATTTT
>TRBJ2-1|few|TRBV20-1|NA
CSAREWSYNEQFF
TGCAGTGCCCGGGAGTGGTCCTACAATGAGCAGTTCTTC
>TRBJ1-1|many|TRBV5-1|TRBD1
CASSEHRGLNTEAFF
TGCGCCAGCAGCGAGCACAGGGGACTCAACACTGAAGCTTTCTTT
>TRBJ2-6|few|TRBV18|NA
CASSPSTGTGANVLTF
TGTGCCAGCTCACCGAGTACAGGGACTGGGGCCAACGTCCTGACTTTC
>TRBJ1-5|few|TRBV20-1|NA
CSARDWGSAGQPQHF
TGCAGTGCTAGAGATTGGGGGTCCGCGGGTCAGCCCCAGCATTTT
>TRBJ1-1|few|TRBV5-1|NA
CASSPGPGNTEAFF
TGCGCCAGCAGCCCTGGTCCAGGGAACACTGAAGCTTTCTTT
>TRBJ2-2|many|TRBV20-1|TRBD1
CSAPGQGSGELFF
TGCAGTGCCCCGGGACAGGGATCCGGGGAGCTGTTTTTT
>TRBJ1-6|many|TRBV3-1|NA
CASRLGADSPLHF
TGTGCCAGCAGACTTGGCGCCGATTCACCCCTCCACTTT
>TRBJ2-3|many|TRBV10-3|NA
CAIGLSDTQYF
TGTGCCATCGGACTATCGGATACGCAGTATTTT
>TRBJ2-1|many|TRBV7-8|TRBD2
CASSPMTSREQFF
TGTGCCAGCAGCCCGATGACTAGCCGAGAGCAGTTCTTC
>TRBJ2-5|many|TRBV20-1|NA
CSARGSQAGQYF
TGCAGTGCTAGAGGTTCCCAGGCGGGCCAGTACTTC
>TRBJ1-1|many|TRBV20-1|NA
CSASRAGEAFF
TGCAGTGCTTCTCGAGCTGGTGAAGCTTTCTTT
>TRBJ2-7|few|TRBV10-3|NA
CATYYGNSDYEQYF
TGTGCCACCTACTACGGAAATTCCGACTACGAGCAGTACTTC
>TRBJ2-7|many|TRBV7-9|TRBD2
CASTLTGGGIYEQYF
TGTGCCAGCACCCTCACCGGCGGGGGAATCTACGAGCAGTACTTC
>TRBJ1-6|many|TRBV7-9|NA
CASSLGGGLNSPLHF
TGTGCCAGCAGCTTAGGGGGGGGTTTGAATTCACCCCTCCACTTT
>TRBJ2-1|medium-sized|TRBV9|TRBD2
CASSILAGLGDEQFF
TGTGCCAGCAGCATACTAGCGGGACTTGGGGATGAGCAGTTCTTC
>TRBJ2-1|many|TRBV20-1|NA
CSATRTEIYNEQFF
TGCAGCGCAACTAGGACGGAAATTTACAATGAGCAGTTCTTC
>TRBJ1-1|many|TRBV9|NA
CASSPYSGLGTEAFF
TGTGCCAGCAGCCCGTACTCAGGGTTAGGCACTGAAGCTTTCTTT